The 22 T cell receptor beta chains below come from one sample, sequenced in a study of glioma-infiltrating T cells. Amplification of TCR alpha and beta CDR3 regions from RNA used iRepertoire nested multiplex PCR. MiXCR, applied by TCRdb to the multiplex PCR reads, yields one record per CDR3 protein. Of under 200,000 distinct CDR3 sequences listed, around 32% were seen once; the top ten hold 20% to 25%. The specimen was glioma tissue, nonneoplastic brain tissue, or PBMCs (not recorded which). All receptors derive from a human donor with low-grade glioma or glioblastoma, undergoing nonglioma brain surgery, or in good health (not recorded which).

The table lists this clonotype with many counts. V and J are TRBV19 and TRBJ2-1; D is unresolved. V shed 5 bases and J shed 8 bases, with 7 bases lying between them. The CDR3 covers 11 residues. CDR1 is LNHDA and CDR2 is SQIVND in the germline V gene (reference sequence). The CDR3 loop is CASSYSDEQFF. The CDR3 region has the DNA TGTGCCAGTAGTTACTCGGATGAGCAGTTCTTC.

V is TRBV7-8 and J is TRBJ2-1; D is unclear. Germline V gene sequence: CDR1 SGHVS, CDR2 FQNEAQ. Trimming cost V 6 bases and J 9 bases, with 27 bases left between them. This CDR3 spans 17 amino acids. The CDR3 sequence: CASSLTRTGPSWGEQFF. The DNA of the CDR3 is TGTGCCAGCAGTCTCACACGTACCGGCCCCTCATGGGGTGAGCAGTTCTTC.

This clonotype appeared many times. V and J are TRBV6-1 and TRBJ1-5; no reliable D call. With 2 bases removed from V and 1 base from J, the gap between germline ends came to 9 bases. In germline, CDR1 is MNHNS, CDR2 SASEGT. The CDR3 contains 15 residues. This CDR3 reads CASSENAVSNQPQHF. CDR3 nucleotide sequence: TGTGCCAGCAGTGAAAACGCAGTCAGCAATCAGCCCCAGCATTTT.

The chain recombines TRBV7-2 with TRBJ2-7; TRBD2 matches 10 bases. Unmatched junction bases numbered 5, after V lost 4 bases and J lost 2 bases. Germline CDR1 and CDR2: SGHTA and FQGNSA. The CDR3 loop spans 15 amino acids. The CDR3 DNA sequence: TGTGCCAGCAGCTCTACTAGCGGGGTAGCCTACGAGCAGTACTTC. It is translated as CASSSTSGVAYEQYF. The full variable domain, completed using reference TRBV7-2 and TRBJ2-7, is GAGVSQSPSNKVTEKGKDVELRCDPISGHTALYWYRQSLGQGLEFLIYFQGNSAPDKSGLPSDRFSAERTGGSVSTLTIQRTQQEDSAVYLCASSSTSGVAYEQYFGPGTRLTVT.

Regarding this clonotype: A read error may be the cause here, since a much bigger clone is one base away. This chain joins TRBV28 and TRBJ2-7, with 10 bases that match TRBD1. This CDR3 is 15 amino acids long. J gave up 5 bases and V 8 bases, and 12 bases lay outside the gene matches. Germline V CDR1 and CDR2: MDHEN, SYDVKM. CDR3 sequence (DNA): TGTGCCAGCGGGACAGCCGGGACAGGGGCCGACGAGCAGTACTTC. This gives the protein CASGTAGTGADEQYF.

This clonotype was observed at least ten times. The chain recombines TRBV19 with TRBJ2-5; TRBD1 might be the D (5 bases). V gave up 3 bases and J gave up 5 bases, with 13 bases separating them. The CDR3 runs 14 residues. In germline, CDR1 is LNHDA, CDR2 SQIVND (reference sequence). The CDR3 coding sequence is TGTGCCAGTAGTATGGAGACAGCGTTGGAGACCCAGTACTTC. It codes for CASSMETALETQYF. The full variable domain, its missing parts supplied by reference TRBV19 and TRBJ2-5, is DGGITQSPKYLFRKEGQNVTLSCEQNLNHDAMYWYRQDPGQGLRLIYYSQIVNDFQKGDIAEGYSVSREKKESFPLTVTSAQKNPTAFYLCASSMETALETQYFGPGTRLLVL.

As regards this clonotype: At one end the junction does not follow the germline gene, possibly because of a read error. The chain links TRBV7-2 to TRBJ2-5; D gene uncertain. CDR1 and CDR2 (germline): SGHTA, FQGNSA. The CDR3 runs to 14 residues. Written as DNA, the CDR3 is TGTGCCAGCAGCTTAGAGGGTGTGGGCGAGACCCAGAACTTC. Translated: CASSLEGVGETQNF.

This clonotype was seen repeatedly, ten times or more. The genes are TRBV4-2 and TRBJ1-4, with TRBD1 as a possible D gene (5 bases). The CDR3 sequence is 15 residues long. V lost 0 bases to trimming and J lost 5 bases, with 10 bases between them. Germline CDR1 and CDR2: LGHNA and YNFKEQ. CDR3 residues: CASSQDWDQNEKLFF. The CDR3 DNA is TGTGCCAGCAGCCAAGATTGGGACCAAAATGAAAAACTGTTTTTT.

CDR3 nucleotide sequence: TGTGCCAGCAGTTTTCAGTTAGCGGGACCGGGAGGCAATGAGCAGTTCTTC. This encodes CASSFQLAGPGGNEQFF. The rearrangement links TRBV27 to TRBJ2-1, with TRBD2 identical over 8 bases. Germline V gene lookup returns CDR1 MNHEY and CDR2 SMNVEV (reference sequence). Trimming at V came to 3 bases and at J to 6 bases, leaving 13 bases not matched to a gene. The CDR3 is made up of 17 amino acids.

This clonotype has a count of ten or more. This rearrangement joins TRBV24-1 to TRBJ2-3, with TRBD1 as a possible D gene (6 bases). The ends were cut back, 2 bases at V and 3 bases at J, with 8 bases in the middle. The CDR3 totals 14 residues. CDR1 and CDR2 (germline): KGHDR, SFDVKD. CDR3 amino acids: CATSDSGQTDTQYF. The CDR3 nucleotides are TGTGCCACCAGTGATTCAGGACAGACAGATACGCAGTATTTT.

This rearrangement joins TRBV13 to TRBJ2-3, with D uncertain. There are 15 residues in the CDR3. Deletions cut 5 bases from V and 2 bases from J, with 14 bases between. The germline CDR1 and CDR2 sequences are PRHDT and FYEKMQ (reference sequence). CDR3 bases: TGTGCCAGCAGCCCTAGTTTCCTCTCCACAGATACGCAGTATTTT. It translates to CASSPSFLSTDTQYF.

As for this clonotype: One base away lies a much larger clone, so this may be a sequencing read error. V gene TRBV7-2 combines with J gene TRBJ1-5; D ambiguous. V was cut by 1 base and J by 7 bases, with 8 bases left in between. The germline gives CDR1 SGHTA, CDR2 FQGNSA. The CDR3 sequence is 13 residues long. CDR3 in amino acids: CASSLGQRQPQHF. CDR3 in DNA: TGTGCCAGCAGCTTAGGCCAACGGCAGCCCCAGCATTTT.

The J gene is TRBJ2-7, the V gene TRBV7-9, with 10 nucleotides matching TRBD2. The germline gives CDR1 SEHNR, CDR2 FQNEAQ (reference sequence). The J segment lost 0 bases and the V segment lost 5 bases, leaving 10 bases of the junction unmatched. This CDR3 is built from 17 residues. CDR3 coding DNA: TGTGCCAGCAGCGAGCCGGCAGGACTAGCGGCCTCCTACGAGCAGTACTTC. Amino acid sequence: CASSEPAGLAASYEQYF.

Comments on this clonotype: Mismatch with germline at one junction end may stem from a read error. V usage is TRBV6-1 and J usage is TRBJ1-6; 8 bases fit TRBD1. CDR3 size: 15 residues. CDR1 is MNHNS and CDR2 is SASEGT in the germline V gene. Here the CDR3 DNA reads TGTGCCAGCAGTATCGAACGGGACAGGTTATCACACCTCCACTTT. This codes for CASSIERDRLSHLHF.

This clonotype was recorded at least ten times. The chain combines TRBV6-1 with TRBJ2-1; no definite D call. This CDR3 spans 14 amino acids. Germline V gene lookup returns CDR1 MNHNS and CDR2 SASEGT. Trimming cost V 5 bases and J 7 bases, with 15 bases left between them. CDR3 nucleotide sequence: TGTGCCAGCAGTTATGTTAACGGTCGGAATGAGCAGTTCTTC. Protein: CASSYVNGRNEQFF.

There are many counts of this clonotype. The CDR3 nucleotides are TGCGCCAGCAGCCTAGAAGCGGGAGGCCAAGAGACCCAGTACTTC. Translated, it gives CASSLEAGGQETQYF. The gene calls are TRBV4-3 and TRBJ2-5, with 9 bases lining up with TRBD2. CDR3 length: 15 amino acids. V gave up 4 bases and J gave up 1 base; unmatched junction bases: 4. Per the germline V gene, CDR1 is LGHNA and CDR2 is YSLEER.

In nucleotides, the CDR3 is TGCGCCAGCAGCACACTAAACAGGGGAAATTCACCCCTCCACTTT. It yields the protein CASSTLNRGNSPLHF. V and J are TRBV10-2 and TRBJ1-6, with 7 bases identical to TRBD1. Germline V gene sequence: CDR1 WSHSY, CDR2 SAAADI. V dropped 6 bases and J dropped 7; count of bases not matched to a gene: 9. The CDR3 sequence is 15 residues long.

This clonotype has only a few counts. The chain recombines TRBV29-1 with TRBJ2-3; the D gene is possibly TRBD1 (5 bases). With 1 base removed from V and 2 bases from J, the gap between germline ends came to 10 bases. This CDR3 has 14 residues. Looked up from germline, CDR1 is SQVTM and CDR2 is ANQGSEA. CDR3 region: CSVEVTAATDTQYF. CDR3 sequence (DNA): TGCAGCGTTGAAGTGACAGCTGCCACAGATACGCAGTATTTT.

CDR3 in amino acids: CASGARQGGYNEQFF. The CDR3 bases are TGTGCTAGTGGTGCTCGACAGGGGGGTTACAATGAGCAGTTCTTC. V gene TRBV12-5 combines with J gene TRBJ2-1; 9 positions agree with TRBD1. This CDR3 has 15 amino acids. Trimming took 5 bases from V and 4 from J; bases not matched to a gene: 6. CDR1 and CDR2 from the germline V gene are LGHNT and FRNRAP. The complete variable domain, with remaining parts taken from reference TRBV12-5 and TRBJ2-1, reads DARVTQTPRHKVTEMGQEVTMRCQPILGHNTVFWYRQTMMQGLELLAYFRNRAPLDDSGMPKDRFSAEMPDATLATLKIQPSEPRDSAVYFCASGARQGGYNEQFFGPGTRLTVL.

With regard to this clonotype: This may be a read error, as it is one base from a much larger clone. CDR3 in DNA: TGTGCCAGCAGCCAGATTAGCTCCTACAATGAGCAGTACTTC. Translation gives CASSQISSYNEQYF. This chain joins TRBV3-1 and TRBJ2-7; D gene unclear. Trimming took 3 bases from V and 7 from J, leaving 16 bases between them. CDR3 length equals 14 residues. Germline V gives CDR1 LGHDT, CDR2 YNNKEL (reference sequence).

In its sample, this clonotype was seen many times. The genes are TRBV7-2 and TRBJ1-2, with D uncertain. The CDR3 consists of 13 residues. Germline CDR1 SGHTA, CDR2 FQGNSA. Trimming pared 6 bases from V and 4 bases from J, leaving 12 bases between. In DNA, the CDR3 is TGTGCCAGCAGTCTTGATGTGGTCTATGGCTACACCTTC. Its translation is CASSLDVVYGYTF.

The chain employs TRBV6-5 and TRBJ2-7; D not resolved. Trimming took 2 bases from V and 0 from J, leaving 5 bases between them. Germline V CDR1 and CDR2: MNHEY, SVGAGI. The CDR3 runs 13 residues. The DNA of the CDR3 is TGTGCCAGCAGTTACGTAAGCTCCTACGAGCAGTACTTC. The encoded protein is CASSYVSSYEQYF.